The next 11 T cell receptor beta chains were all read from a single sample in a study of patients and donors after allogeneic stem cell transplantation (dated by TCRdb to the early 2020s). Library preparation used RT-PCR. Sequencing relied on a NextSeq 550. TCRdb reprocessed the public reads (quality trimming at Q25 with fastp, clone calling with MiXCR) and kept in-frame beta chains. For every CDR3 protein sequence, its rows merge into one entry that carries the most common genes and DNA. The table for this sample lists roughly 940,000 distinct CDR3 sequences; around 17% of them were counted only once. The ten biggest clones cover roughly 6.4% of the sample. The material sequenced was blood, either unsorted or a sorted T cell fraction (not recorded which). The receptors here all came from a human donor who was either an allogeneic HSCT recipient or a stem cell or donor lymphocyte infusion donor (not recorded which). It is not recorded whose cells these are; they may come from a transplant donor.

The chain combines TRBV20-1 with TRBJ2-1; TRBD2 is a possible D gene (6 bases). Trimming shortened V by 1 base and J by 4 bases, and 11 bases separated the two germline ends. CDR3 length equals 14 residues. From germline, CDR1 is DFQATT and CDR2 SNEGSKA (reference sequence). The CDR3 DNA reads as TGCAGTGCTAGAGTGAGCGGGTCGTACAATGAGCAGTTCTTC. It specifies CSARVSGSYNEQFF.

The chain links TRBV10-3 to TRBJ2-1, with D hard to call. V was pared by 0 bases and J by 0 bases, with 15 bases between. The CDR3 is 18 amino acids. Per germline, CDR1 ENHRY and CDR2 SYGVKD. DNA for the CDR3: TGTGCCATCAGTGAGTCCACTCTCGGGCTGGGCTCCTACAATGAGCAGTTCTTC. Its protein is CAISESTLGLGSYNEQFF.

This chain connects TRBV12-3 or TRBV12-4 to TRBJ2-7, with 8 bases fitting TRBD1. This CDR3 spans 14 amino acids. V was clipped by 5 bases and J by 4 bases; unmatched bases: 7. CDR3 amino acids: CASSTVQGAYEQYF. CDR3 DNA sequence: TGTGCCAGCAGTACGGTTCAGGGGGCTTACGAGCAGTACTTC.

The chain has TRBV27 and TRBJ2-7; a weak D match, TRBD2 (5 bases). The CDR3 runs to 13 residues. Trimming pared 1 base from V and 7 bases from J, leaving 11 bases between. In germline, CDR1 is MNHEY, CDR2 SMNVEV (reference sequence). Here the CDR3 reads CASSLWAGREQYF. DNA for the CDR3: TGTGCCAGCAGTTTATGGGCGGGTCGGGAGCAGTACTTC.

The V gene is TRBV3-1, the J gene TRBJ2-1; 7 bases map to TRBD2. The germline V gene has CDR1 LGHDT and CDR2 YNNKEL (reference sequence). The CDR3 length is 17 residues. Germline trimming cut 1 base from V and 4 bases from J; bases unmatched to any gene: 10. Written as DNA, the CDR3 is TGTGCCAGCAGCCAAGTTCTCCTAGCGGCCCCTTACAATGAGCAGTTCTTC. This sequence encodes CASSQVLLAAPYNEQFF.

V gene TRBV28 combines with J gene TRBJ2-7; D is uncertain. Between the trimmed V and J ends, which lost 5 bases and 0 bases, there was a span of 8 bases. This CDR3 is built from 13 residues. CDR1 MDHEN and CDR2 SYDVKM come from the germline V gene. The CDR3 bases are TGTGCCAGCAGTCCGAGGTTCTCCTACGAGCAGTACTTC. Its translation: CASSPRFSYEQYF.

The V call is TRBV6-1, the J call TRBJ2-7; TRBD1 is a possible D gene (5 bases). The CDR3 spans 14 residues. Looked up from germline, CDR1 is MNHNS and CDR2 is SASEGT. V was trimmed by 7 bases and J by 2 bases, leaving 15 bases between them. Here the CDR3 reads CASKRAGQTYEQYF. The CDR3 DNA reads as TGTGCCAGCAAAAGGGCAGGGCAAACCTACGAGCAGTACTTC.

This clonotype has just a few counts. Germline is not matched at one junction end, which may reflect a read error. The chain joins TRBV20-1 to TRBJ1-5; no definite D call. This CDR3 is built from 14 residues. Germline V CDR1 and CDR2: DFQATT, SNEGSKA (reference sequence). The CDR3: CSPRTLYSNQPQHF. DNA of the CDR3: TGCAGTCCTAGGACGTTGTATAGCAATCAGCCCCAGCATTTT.

Only a few counts were recorded for this clonotype. The rearrangement uses TRBV27 and TRBJ2-7, with a possible D match to TRBD2 (6 bases). The CDR3 totals 15 residues. Trimming left V 3 bases short and J 2 bases short, with 14 bases between. The germline V gene has CDR1 MNHEY and CDR2 SMNVEV (reference sequence). In DNA form, the CDR3 reads TGTGCCAGCAGTTTGCGCGGGGCAGAGGCCTACGAGCAGTACTTC. Translation: CASSLRGAEAYEQYF.

The chain has TRBV7-9 and TRBJ2-5; TRBD2 matches at 13 bases. This CDR3 contains 15 residues. Germline V gives CDR1 SEHNR, CDR2 FQNEAQ (reference sequence). The V gene end was trimmed by 5 bases and the J gene end by 7 bases; junction bases not matched to a gene: 7. CDR3 nucleotides: TGTGCCAGCAGCCGCGGACTAGCGGGGGAGGGGACCCAGTACTTC. Its protein product is CASSRGLAGEGTQYF.

This clonotype was seen many times. This chain connects TRBV12-3 or TRBV12-4 to TRBJ1-3; 7 bases are shared with TRBD1. The CDR3 is 16 amino acids. The junction had 10 bases not matched to a gene; V was cut back by 4 bases and J by 4 bases. CDR3 in amino acids: CASSSLAQGRGNTIYF. DNA for the CDR3: TGTGCCAGCAGTTCCCTCGCACAGGGGAGAGGAAACACCATATATTTT.